The clone carrying this TCR beta chain was observed a few times. Antigen unknown. The study ran its PCR with 60 Vbeta and 13 Jbeta primers. Here immunoSEQ multiplex PCR was the method, and the copy in TCRdb shows in-frame clones only, minus some. The data contain around 100,000 clones, 70% to 80% of them singletons. This sample is part of a study of cytomegalovirus exposure and HLA in healthy donors. Whole-study context: Across 350 to 500 genotyped donors, around 82% landed in the Caucasian-associated ancestry cluster. Study-level findings and limits: Compared with the roughly 700-donor mean, an Asian-associated ancestry cluster reportedly had fewer N-insertions, according to a later analysis. For most TCR beta V segments, an earlier analysis put the productive rate at about 87% or about 30% of the time.

The clonotype comes from a woman in her fifties or sixties in good health and CMV-seropositive. The specimen sequenced was PBMCs.

This CDR3 reads CASSLQVSEQYF. CDR3 in DNA: TGTGCCAGCAGCTTACAGGTGTCCGAGCAGTACTTC. The chain carries TRBV7-9 and TRBJ2-7; D remains unclear. CDR1 and CDR2 (germline): SEHNR, FQNEAQ (reference sequence). V gave up 2 bases and J gave up 6 bases, with 8 bases separating them. There are 12 residues in the CDR3. Drawing the rest from reference TRBV7-9 and TRBJ2-7, the complete variable domain is DTGVSQNPRHKITKRGQNVTFRCDPISEHNRLYWYRQTLGQGPEFLTYFQNEAQLEKSRLLSDRFSAERPKGSFSTLEIQRTEQGDSAMYLCASSLQVSEQYFGPGTRLTVT.